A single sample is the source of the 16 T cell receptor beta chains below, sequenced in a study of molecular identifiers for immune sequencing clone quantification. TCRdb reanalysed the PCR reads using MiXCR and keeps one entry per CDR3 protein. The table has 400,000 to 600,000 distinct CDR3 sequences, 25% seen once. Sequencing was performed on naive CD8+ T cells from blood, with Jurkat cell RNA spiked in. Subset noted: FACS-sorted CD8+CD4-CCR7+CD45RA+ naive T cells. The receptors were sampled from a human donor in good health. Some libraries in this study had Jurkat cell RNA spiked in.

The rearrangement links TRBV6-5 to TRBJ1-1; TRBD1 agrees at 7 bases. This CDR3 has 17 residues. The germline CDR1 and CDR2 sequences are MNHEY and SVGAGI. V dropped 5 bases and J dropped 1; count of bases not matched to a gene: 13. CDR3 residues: CASSNLPGTEENTEAFF. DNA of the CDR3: TGTGCCAGCAGTAACCTTCCCGGGACAGAAGAGAACACTGAAGCTTTCTTT.

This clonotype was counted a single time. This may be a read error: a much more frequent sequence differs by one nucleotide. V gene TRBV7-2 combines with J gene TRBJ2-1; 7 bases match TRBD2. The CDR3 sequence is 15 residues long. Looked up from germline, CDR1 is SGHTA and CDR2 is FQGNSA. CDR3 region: CASSLFGGGYNEQSF. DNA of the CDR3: TGTGCCAGCAGCTTATTTGGCGGGGGTTACAATGAGCAGTCCTTC.

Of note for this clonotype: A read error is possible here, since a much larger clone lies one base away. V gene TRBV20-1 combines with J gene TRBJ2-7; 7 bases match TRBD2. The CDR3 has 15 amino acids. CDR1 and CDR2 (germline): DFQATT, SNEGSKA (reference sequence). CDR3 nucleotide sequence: TGCAGTGCTAGAGACCCACTAGCGCTCGACTACGAGCAGTGCTTC. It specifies CSARDPLALDYEQCF.

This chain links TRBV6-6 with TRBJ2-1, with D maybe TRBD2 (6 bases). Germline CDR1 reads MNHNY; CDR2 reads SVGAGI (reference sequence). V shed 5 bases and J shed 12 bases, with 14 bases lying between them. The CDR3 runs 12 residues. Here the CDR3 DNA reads TGTGCCAGCAGTAGTTGGGGGGATGGGCAGTTCTTC. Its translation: CASSSWGDGQFF.

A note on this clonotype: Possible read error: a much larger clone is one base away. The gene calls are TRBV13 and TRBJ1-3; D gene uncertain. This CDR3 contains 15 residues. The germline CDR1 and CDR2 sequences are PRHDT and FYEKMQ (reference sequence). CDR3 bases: TGTGCCAGCGGCTTAAAGGGAATATCGGGAAACACCATATATTTT. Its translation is CASGLKGISGNTIYF. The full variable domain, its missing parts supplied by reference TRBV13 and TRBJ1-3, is AAGVIQSPRHLIKEKRETATLKCYPIPRHDTVYWYQQGPGQDPQFLISFYEKMQSDKGSIPDRFSAQQFSDYHSELNMSSLELGDSALYFCASGLKGISGNTIYFGEGSWLTVV.

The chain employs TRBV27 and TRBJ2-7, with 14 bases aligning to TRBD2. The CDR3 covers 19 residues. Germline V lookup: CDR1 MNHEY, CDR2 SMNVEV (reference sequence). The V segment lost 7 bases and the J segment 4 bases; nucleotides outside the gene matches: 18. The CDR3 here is CASTRPGTGGTSGGYEQYF. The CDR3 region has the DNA TGTGCCAGCACCCGACCCGGGACAGGCGGGACTAGCGGGGGATACGAGCAGTACTTC.

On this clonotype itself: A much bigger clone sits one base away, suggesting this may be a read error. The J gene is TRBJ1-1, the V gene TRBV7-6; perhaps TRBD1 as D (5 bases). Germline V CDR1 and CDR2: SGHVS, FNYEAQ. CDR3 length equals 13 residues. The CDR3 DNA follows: TGTGCCAGCAGCTCGACAGATAACACTGAAACTTTCTTT. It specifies CASSSTDNTETFF.

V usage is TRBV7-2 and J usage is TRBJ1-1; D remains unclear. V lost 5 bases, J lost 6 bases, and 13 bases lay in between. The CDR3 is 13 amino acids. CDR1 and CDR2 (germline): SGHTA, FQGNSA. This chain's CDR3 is CASSPGVWAEAFF. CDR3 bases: TGTGCCAGCAGCCCAGGAGTTTGGGCTGAAGCTTTCTTT.

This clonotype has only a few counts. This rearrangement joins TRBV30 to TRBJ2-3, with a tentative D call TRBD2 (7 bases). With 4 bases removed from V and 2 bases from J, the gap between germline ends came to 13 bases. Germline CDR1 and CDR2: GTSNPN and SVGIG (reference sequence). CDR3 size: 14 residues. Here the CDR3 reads CAWTRGANTDTQYF. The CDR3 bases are TGTGCCTGGACACGGGGGGCCAACACAGATACGCAGTATTTT.

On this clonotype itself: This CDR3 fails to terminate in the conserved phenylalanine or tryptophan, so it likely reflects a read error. The CDR3 sequence is CSARVRLAGGTQYL. DNA for the CDR3: TGCAGTGCTAGAGTTCGACTAGCGGGAGGTACGCAGTATCTT. V and J are TRBV20-1 and TRBJ2-3; 13 bases are a match to TRBD2. This CDR3 comprises 14 residues. V dropped 1 base and J dropped 8; count of bases not matched to a gene: 3. Germline values: CDR1 DFQATT, CDR2 SNEGSKA (reference sequence).

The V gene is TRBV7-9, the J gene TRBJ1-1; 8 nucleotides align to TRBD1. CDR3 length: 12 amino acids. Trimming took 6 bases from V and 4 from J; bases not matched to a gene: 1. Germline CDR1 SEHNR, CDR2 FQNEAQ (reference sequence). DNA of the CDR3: TGTGCCAGCAGGGACAGGGCCACTGAAGCTTTCTTT. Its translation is CASRDRATEAFF.

CDR3 sequence reads: CASSYIYRELGQPQHF. CDR3 bases: TGTGCCAGCAGCTACATTTACAGGGAGCTGGGTCAGCCCCAGCATTTT. The chain uses TRBV9 and TRBJ1-5; maybe TRBD1 (6 bases). This CDR3 is 16 amino acids long. Germline V CDR1 and CDR2: SGDLS, YYNGEE. V shed 4 bases and J shed 6 bases, with 20 bases lying between them.

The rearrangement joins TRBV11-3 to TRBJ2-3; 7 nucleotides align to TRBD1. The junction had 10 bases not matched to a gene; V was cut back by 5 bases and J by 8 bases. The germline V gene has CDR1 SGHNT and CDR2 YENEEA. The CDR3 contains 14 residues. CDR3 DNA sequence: TGTGCCAGCAGCCAACGGACAGGAGCAGCTACGCAGTATTTT. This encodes CASSQRTGAATQYF.

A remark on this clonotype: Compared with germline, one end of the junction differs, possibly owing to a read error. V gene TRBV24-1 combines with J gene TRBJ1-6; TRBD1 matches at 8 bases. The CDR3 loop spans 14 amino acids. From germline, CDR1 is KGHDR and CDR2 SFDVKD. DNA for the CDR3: TGTGCCACCAATTGGACAGGGCATAATTCACCCCCCCACTTT. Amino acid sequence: CATNWTGHNSPPHF.

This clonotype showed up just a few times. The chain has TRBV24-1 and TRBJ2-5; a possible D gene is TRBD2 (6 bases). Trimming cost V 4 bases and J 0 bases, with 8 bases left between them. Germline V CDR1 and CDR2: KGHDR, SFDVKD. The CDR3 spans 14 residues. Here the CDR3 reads CATSESSDQETQYF. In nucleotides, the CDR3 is TGTGCCACCAGTGAGTCTAGCGACCAAGAGACCCAGTACTTC.

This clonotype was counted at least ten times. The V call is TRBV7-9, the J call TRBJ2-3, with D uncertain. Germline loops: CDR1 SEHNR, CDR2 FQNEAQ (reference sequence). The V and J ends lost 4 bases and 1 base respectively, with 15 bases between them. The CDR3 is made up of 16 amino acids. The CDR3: CASSSSQVLGTDTQYF. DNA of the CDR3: TGTGCCAGCAGCTCGAGTCAGGTCTTGGGCACAGATACGCAGTATTTT.